The 17 T cell receptor beta chains below all came from one sample that was sequenced in a study of blood T cell repertoires in COVID-19. Sequencing was performed with immunoSEQ multiplex PCR; in TCRdb, only in-frame clones are kept and a portion is missing. The sample carries fewer than 350,000 clones, approximately 90% recorded once. Source material: PBMCs or T cells enriched from blood (not recorded which). The receptor set was obtained from a woman aged 40 to 50 with acute COVID-19.

This chain connects TRBV28 to TRBJ1-2; 8 nucleotides line up with TRBD1. Germline trimming cut 6 bases from V and 7 bases from J; bases unmatched to any gene: 25. This CDR3 has 19 residues. Germline assignment: CDR1 MDHEN and CDR2 SYDVKM. In DNA form, the CDR3 reads TGTGCCAGCAGCTTCACGACGGACGCAGACCCGAGCAGGGGGCTTGGCTACACCTTC. This sequence encodes CASSFTTDADPSRGLGYTF.

The chain links TRBV7-2 to TRBJ2-3, with D unclear. Trimming took off 10 bases at V and 4 bases at J, with 9 bases between the two ends. In germline, CDR1 is SGHTA, CDR2 FQGNSA. The CDR3 consists of 11 residues. Written as DNA, the CDR3 is TGTGCCACCACCCGGGCAGATACGCAGTATTTT. This encodes CATTRADTQYF.

The chain links TRBV7-2 to TRBJ2-1; 9 bases fit TRBD2. The CDR3 is 16 residues long. From germline, CDR1 is SGHTA and CDR2 FQGNSA. J was trimmed by 6 bases and V by 3 bases; bases with no gene match: 9. In DNA, the CDR3 is TGTGCCAGCAGCTTCAATAGCGGGAGAGGGGCCAATGAGCAGTTCTTC. Its translation is CASSFNSGRGANEQFF.

The V and J genes are TRBV5-1 and TRBJ2-2, with TRBD1 matching 8 bases. J was trimmed by 7 bases and V by 0 bases; bases with no gene match: 5. The CDR3 sequence is 15 residues long. Germline V gene data show CDR1 as SGHRS and CDR2 as YFSETQ. This chain's CDR3 is CASSLGTGPRGELFF. CDR3 coding DNA: TGCGCCAGCAGCTTGGGGACAGGGCCCCGCGGGGAGCTGTTTTTT.

This chain uses TRBV2 with TRBJ1-6; 8 bases line up with TRBD1. J gave up 10 bases and V 7 bases, and 9 bases lay outside the gene matches. Per the germline V gene, CDR1 is SNHLY and CDR2 is FYNNEI. The CDR3 totals 14 residues. CDR3 protein: CASIAGQGPSPLHF. The CDR3 DNA is TGTGCCAGCATTGCTGGACAGGGACCGTCACCCCTCCACTTT.

A remark on this clone: Compared with germline, one end of the junction differs, possibly owing to a read error. The rearrangement uses TRBV5-1 and TRBJ1-5, with D uncertain. The CDR3 consists of 14 residues. Germline V gene sequence: CDR1 SGHRS, CDR2 YFSETQ. CDR3 sequence: CASSLDSSNQPQHF. DNA for the CDR3: TGCGCCAGCAGTTTGGACTCTAGCAATCAGCCCCAGCATTTT. The entire variable domain, with the rest obtained from reference TRBV5-1 and TRBJ1-5, is as follows: KAGVTQTPRYLIKTRGQQVTLSCSPISGHRSVSWYQQTPGQGLQFLFEYFSETQRNKGNFPGRFSGRQFSNSRSEMNVSTLELGDSALYLCASSLDSSNQPQHFGDGTRLSIL.

The J gene is TRBJ2-4, the V gene TRBV28; D is possibly TRBD1 (6 bases). The CDR3 spans 13 residues. With 2 bases removed from V and 7 bases from J, the gap between germline ends came to 9 bases. The germline V gene has CDR1 MDHEN and CDR2 SYDVKM. The CDR3 region is CASSLQGWNIQYF. The CDR3 nucleotides are TGTGCCAGCAGTTTACAGGGGTGGAACATTCAGTACTTC.

Comments on this clone: Other nucleotide sequences in the sample specify the same CDR3. The chain links TRBV25-1 to TRBJ1-4, with TRBD1 matching 8 bases. The CDR3 contains 15 residues. Germline CDR1 is MGHDK and CDR2 is SYGVNS. Trimming cost V 1 base and J 8 bases; bases outside gene matches: 6. CDR3 in amino acids: CASSEWAGGGEKLFF. DNA for the CDR3: TGTGCCAGCAGTGAATGGGCAGGGGGCGGCGAAAAACTGTTTTTT.

This chain uses TRBV24-1 with TRBJ2-3, with 10 bases identical to TRBD1. CDR1 is KGHDR, CDR2 SFDVKD, per germline. CDR3 length equals 16 residues. The V gene end was trimmed by 4 bases and the J gene end by 4 bases; junction bases not matched to a gene: 7. The CDR3 DNA sequence: TGTGCCACCAGTGACCTGCGGACAGGGGGTTCAGATACGCAGTATTTT. It encodes CATSDLRTGGSDTQYF.

The J gene is TRBJ1-2, the V gene TRBV5-6; no reliable D call. The CDR3 consists of 14 residues. The V and J ends lost 4 bases and 2 bases respectively, with 12 bases between them. CDR1 is SGHDT, CDR2 YYEEEE, per germline. CDR3 sequence (DNA): TGTGCCAGCAGCCCCAGGACGGGGAACTATGGCTACACCTTC. Residues: CASSPRTGNYGYTF.

This rearrangement joins TRBV13 to TRBJ1-2; perhaps TRBD1 as D (6 bases). V shed 5 bases and J shed 6 bases, with 19 bases lying between them. This CDR3 spans 15 amino acids. The germline CDR1 and CDR2 sequences are PRHDT and FYEKMQ (reference sequence). CDR3 nucleotides: TGTGCCAGCAGCCAGGAGGAGCAGGGGACTAATGGCTACACCTTC. This codes for CASSQEEQGTNGYTF.

The gene calls are TRBV28 and TRBJ1-6; no definite D call. The CDR3 extends over 15 amino acids. Germline V gives CDR1 MDHEN, CDR2 SYDVKM. The ends were cut back, 5 bases at V and 4 bases at J, with 12 bases in the middle. CDR3 region: CASSRQSGYNSPLHF. For the CDR3, the DNA is TGTGCCAGCAGTCGCCAATCGGGTTATAATTCACCCCTCCACTTT.

The chain links TRBV6-4 to TRBJ2-3, with D maybe TRBD2 (6 bases). The CDR3 contains 12 residues. Trimming left V 8 bases short and J 1 base short, with 7 bases between. The germline V gene has CDR1 MRHNA and CDR2 SNTAGT. The DNA of the CDR3 is TGTGCCAGCTCGGGGGGCACAGATACGCAGTATTTT. As protein: CASSGGTDTQYF.

V is TRBV11-2 and J is TRBJ2-7, with a tentative D call TRBD1 (5 bases). Trimming removed 4 bases at V and 0 bases at J, with 10 bases between. The CDR3 loop spans 14 amino acids. The germline V gene encodes CDR1 SGHAT and CDR2 FQNNGV. Here the CDR3 DNA reads TGTGCCAGCAGCTGGGGCCCGAGCTCCTACGAGCAGTACTTC. Its protein product is CASSWGPSSYEQYF.

The rearrangement joins TRBV6-5 to TRBJ2-1; 8 positions agree with TRBD2. The CDR3 is 15 residues long. Germline assignment: CDR1 MNHEY and CDR2 SVGAGI. The junction had 4 bases not matched to a gene; V was cut back by 6 bases and J by 0 bases. This CDR3 is CASRQTSVSYNEQFF. For the CDR3, the DNA is TGTGCCAGCAGACAGACTAGCGTCTCCTACAATGAGCAGTTCTTC.

The gene calls are TRBV5-1 and TRBJ2-3, with 7 bases identical to TRBD2. The CDR3 is 16 amino acids. The V gene end was trimmed by 7 bases and the J gene end by 2 bases; junction bases not matched to a gene: 13. Germline V CDR1 and CDR2: SGHRS, YFSETQ. This chain's CDR3 is CASGLVGGGDTDTQYF. CDR3 coding DNA: TGCGCCAGCGGACTTGTTGGCGGGGGAGACACAGATACGCAGTATTTT. Complete variable domain (other parts from reference TRBV5-1 and TRBJ2-3): KAGVTQTPRYLIKTRGQQVTLSCSPISGHRSVSWYQQTPGQGLQFLFEYFSETQRNKGNFPGRFSGRQFSNSRSEMNVSTLELGDSALYLCASGLVGGGDTDTQYFGPGTRLTVL.

This chain uses TRBV4-1 with TRBJ1-2; 7 bases are a match to TRBD1. Germline CDR1 is MGHRA and CDR2 is YSYEKL. V shed 0 bases and J 5 bases; nucleotides not matched to a gene: 12. The CDR3 contains 17 residues. CDR3 bases: TGCGCCAGCAGCCAAGATAGCGGTTCAGGGGGATGGTATGGCTACACCTTC. This gives the protein CASSQDSGSGGWYGYTF.